This record covers a single TCR beta chain. The target of this receptor is not known. The input lacks base qualities; no much larger clone sits a single base away. This record comes from a study of human T cells and chemical hapten exposure (dated by TCRdb to the early 2020s). For the study in its entirety: For sensitization, 2% DPC in acetone was applied to an approximately 2 cm by approximately 2 cm area of upper inner arm skin. Patch tests used Finn chambers with 0.01% DPC on the upper back, scored after 6 days by International Contact Dermatitis Research Group standards. Peripheral blood TCR repertoire changes were tracked in vivo in alopecia patients during primary and secondary sensitization to the hapten diphenylcyclopropenone (DPC). Libraries were combined into a pool for sequencing, and differences in TCR yield between samples came mainly from small differences in library volumes within the pool. Blood was sampled from patients pre-sensitization (week 0) and at 2, 6 and about 24 weeks after DPC sensitization. Approximately 28 alopecia patients gave blood for TCR sequencing at one to four time points (pre-sensitization, 2, 6 and 24 weeks). The patient cohort, mostly female, included alopecia areata with under or over 50% scalp involvement, alopecia totalis and alopecia universalis. Weekly therapeutic DPC doses were additionally applied to the scalp of patients throughout the roughly 26-week study period. On the study overall, not on this receptor specifically: Compared with pre-sensitization or healthy control sets, expanded TCRs formed significantly more large CDR3 similarity clusters, which is consistent with antigen-driven responses. DPC sensitization did not change the number of TCRs with a frequency above 1 in 1000, and there was no evidence of changes in global repertoire structure. All patients had alopecia, a presumed autoimmune disease, so their immune response might differ from that of healthy individuals. The number of PT1 expanded TCRs positively correlated with patch test score, significant at thresholds 8, 16 and 32 but not 4. After repeated subsampling, changes were observed in the strength of the expansion versus patch-test correlation and in the threshold at which the correlation became significant.

The sample's time point label is to be understood as: patch test 3, about 24 weeks after DPC sensitization. The treatment or condition label corresponds to: therapeutic diphenylcyclopropenone sensitization with weekly scalp DPC. Blood at each patch-test visit was drawn before the patch test was applied. Eligible patients were aged 18 to 70, diagnosed with alopecia, deemed suitable for DPC therapy, and excluded if pregnant. Unfractionated whole blood was collected in Tempus Blood RNA tubes, and total RNA was extracted from that blood. Libraries were built with RACE. Sequencer: NextSeq 500. During library preparation, unique molecular identifiers were attached to individual cDNA molecules so that TCRs could be counted quantitatively and reproducibly. Each blood RNA sample was used to sequence both TCR alpha and TCR beta chains. Concerning the study's data processing: Samples had a median of 95,638 TCRs, with a range from roughly 20,000 to 690,600. V, J and CDR3 annotation of the TCR reads was carried out using the Decombinator software suite. For the PS versus PT1 abundance plots, all samples were subsampled to the same number of TCRs (28,000). TCRs were defined as expanded if absent before sensitization and observed at least eight times at the 2-week time point. TCRdb reprocessed the public reads (quality trimming at Q25 with fastp, clone calling with MiXCR) and kept in-frame beta chains. Entries that share a CDR3 protein sequence are merged under the most common genes and DNA. The V and J calls shown here were made by TCRdb, not taken from the authors' results. Recorded for this sample are 150,000 to 200,000 distinct CDR3 sequences; about 27% of them occurred a single time. In total, the top ten clones hold roughly 2.2% of the sample.

V is cut by 7 bases and J by 3 bases, and the space between the germline ends is 11 bases. CDR1 and CDR2, looked up from the germline V gene, are SGDLS and YYNGEE. There are 12 amino acids in the CDR3, from cysteine to phenylalanine inclusive. Here the CDR3 DNA is all that survives: 36 bases in frame from base 1. The clonotype was recovered from a woman aged 18 to 35 with alopecia areata. Some clones in this sample may be carry-over from other donors' samples. The chain employs TRBV9 and TRBJ2-7, with the D gene not confidently named. The source was whole blood, collected in connection with sensitization to the hapten diphenylcyclopropenone (DPC). This receptor has the CDR3 CASGSRHYEQYF. The DNA sequence is TGTGCCAGCGGCTCACGTCACTACGAGCAGTACTTC. With the rest looked up from the reference TRBV9 and TRBJ2-7 genes rather than sequenced, the full variable domain is DSGVTQTPKHLITATGQRVTLRCSPRSGDLSVYWYQQSLDQGLQFLIQYYNGEERAKGNILERFSAQQFPDLHSELNLSSLELGDSALYFCASGSRHYEQYFGPGTRLTVT.